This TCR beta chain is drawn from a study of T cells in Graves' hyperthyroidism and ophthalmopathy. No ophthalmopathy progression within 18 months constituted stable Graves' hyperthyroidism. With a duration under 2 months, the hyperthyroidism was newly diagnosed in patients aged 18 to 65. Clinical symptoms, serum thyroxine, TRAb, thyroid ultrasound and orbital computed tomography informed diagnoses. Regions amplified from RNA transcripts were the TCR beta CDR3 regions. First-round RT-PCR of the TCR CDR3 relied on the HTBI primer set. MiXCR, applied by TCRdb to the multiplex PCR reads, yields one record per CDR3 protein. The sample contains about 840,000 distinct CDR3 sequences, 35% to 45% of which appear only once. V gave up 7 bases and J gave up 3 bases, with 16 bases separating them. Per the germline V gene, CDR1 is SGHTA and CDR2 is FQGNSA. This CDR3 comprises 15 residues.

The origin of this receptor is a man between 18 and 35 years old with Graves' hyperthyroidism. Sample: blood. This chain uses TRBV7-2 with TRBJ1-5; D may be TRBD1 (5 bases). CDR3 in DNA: TGTGCCAGCATTGGCCCGGGGACGGTCAATCAGCCCCAGCATTTT. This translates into CASIGPGTVNQPQHF.